A single sample is the source of the 5 T cell receptor beta chains below, sequenced in a study of post-analysis software for immune sequencing data. General study results and limits: Roughly 5 TRBV segments (TRBV5-6, TRBV5-1 and TRBV20-1 among them) occurred more frequently in patients than in controls.

What these receptors recognize is not known. Unique molecular identifiers tagged the TCR beta cDNA libraries. TCRdb re-derived calls from the PCR reads in MiXCR, one entry per CDR3 protein. In the table there are 450,000 to 700,000 distinct CDR3 sequences, roughly 45% of which are singletons. The sample comprised blood. The source is a girl aged 10 to 17 with multiple sclerosis.

V is TRBV25-1 and J is TRBJ2-3; D possibly corresponds to TRBD1 (5 bases). Trimming stripped 6 bases from V and 3 bases from J, with 13 bases between. CDR3 length equals 14 residues. Germline V gene data show CDR1 as MGHDK and CDR2 as SYGVNS. The CDR3 DNA reads TGTGCCAGCAGCAAAAAAGGGGTAACAGATACGCAGTATTTT. Protein sequence: CASSKKGVTDTQYF.

The J gene is TRBJ1-5, the V gene TRBV7-9, with D possibly TRBD1 on 5 matching bases. Deletions cut 6 bases from V and 0 bases from J, with 15 bases between. Germline assignment: CDR1 SEHNR and CDR2 FQNEAQ (reference sequence). This CDR3 has 16 amino acids. The DNA for the CDR3 is TGTGCCAGCAGTTATGGGGGGGGTGGTAGCAATCAGCCCCAGCATTTT. Protein sequence: CASSYGGGGSNQPQHF.

The chain recombines TRBV20-1 with TRBJ1-6; unclear D gene. Deletions cut 0 bases from V and 7 bases from J, with 10 bases between. Germline V gene data show CDR1 as DFQATT and CDR2 as SNEGSKA (reference sequence). The CDR3 sequence is 14 residues long. The CDR3 here is CSARDGTVNSPLHF. CDR3 in DNA: TGCAGTGCTAGAGATGGAACAGTAAATTCACCCCTCCACTTT.

The chain recombines TRBV5-1 with TRBJ2-5; TRBD1 matches at 9 bases. TRBJ2-7 matches the DNA end more closely, so the J call is doubtful. The CDR3 runs to 15 residues. Germline assignment: CDR1 SGHRS and CDR2 YFSETQ. CDR3 amino acids: CASSPRTGVLYEQYF. The CDR3 nucleotides read TGCGCCAGCAGCCCCCGGACAGGGGTCCTTTACGAGCAGTACTTC.

The CDR3 bases are TGTGCCATCAGAGGACAGGGGGACCATCAGCCCCAGCATTTT. Residues: CAIRGQGDHQPQHF. The chain uses TRBV10-3 and TRBJ1-5, with TRBD1 identical over 10 bases. The CDR3 covers 14 residues. CDR1 and CDR2 (germline): ENHRY, SYGVKD. V lost 6 bases, J lost 5 bases, and 4 bases stayed unmatched.